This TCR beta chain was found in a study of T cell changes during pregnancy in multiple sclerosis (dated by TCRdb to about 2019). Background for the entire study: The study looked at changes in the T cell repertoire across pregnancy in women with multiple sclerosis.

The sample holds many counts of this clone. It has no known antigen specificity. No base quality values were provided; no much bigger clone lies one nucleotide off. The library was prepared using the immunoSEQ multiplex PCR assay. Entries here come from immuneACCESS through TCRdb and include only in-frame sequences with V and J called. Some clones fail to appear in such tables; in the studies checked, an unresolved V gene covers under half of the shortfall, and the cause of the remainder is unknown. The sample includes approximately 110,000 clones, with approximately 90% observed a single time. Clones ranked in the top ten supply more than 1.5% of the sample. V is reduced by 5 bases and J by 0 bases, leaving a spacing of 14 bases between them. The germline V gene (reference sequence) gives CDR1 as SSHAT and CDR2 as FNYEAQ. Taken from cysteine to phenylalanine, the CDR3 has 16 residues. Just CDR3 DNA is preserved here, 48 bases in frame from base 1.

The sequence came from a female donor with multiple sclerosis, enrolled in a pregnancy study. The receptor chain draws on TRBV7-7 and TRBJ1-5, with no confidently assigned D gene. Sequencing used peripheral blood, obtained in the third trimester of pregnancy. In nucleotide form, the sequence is TGTGCCAGCAGCCCATCAGACTGCCATAGCAATCAGCCCCAGCATTTT. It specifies CASSPSDCHSNQPQHF. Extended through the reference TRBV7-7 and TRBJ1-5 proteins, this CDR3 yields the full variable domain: GAGVSQSPRYKVTKRGQDVTLRCDPISSHATLYWYQQALGQGPEFLTYFNYEAQPDKSGLPSDRFSAERPEGSISTLTIQRTEQRDSAMYRCASSPSDCHSNQPQHFGDGTRLSIL.